This is a list of T cell receptor beta chains from one sample in a study of cytomegalovirus exposure and HLA in healthy donors. Measured with immunoSEQ multiplex PCR; TCRdb has only the in-frame clones, and not every one. This table holds 95,000 to 150,000 clones, approximately 66% found once. The sample taken for sequencing was PBMCs. Receptors were obtained from a woman in her thirties or forties in good health and CMV-seropositive. Each CDR3 is given with its conserved first and last residue. The D gene is left open where the match is weak. Not all rows give a size; the values are once, few, many and, for expanded clones, a class.

clone_size,d_call,j_call,v_call,cdr3_nt,cdr3_aa
-,TRBD1,TRBJ1-1,TRBV27,TGTGCCAGCAGTTTGACAGGGGGCCTCACTGAAGCTTTCTTT,CASSLTGGLTEAFF
-,-,TRBJ2-1,TRBV19,TGTGCCAGTAGTATCAGTGGGGCTCACAGGAGTGAGCAGTTCTTC,CASSISGAHRSEQFF
-,TRBD1,TRBJ2-5,TRBV13,TGTGCCAGCAGCCCCGGTAACAGGGGGTTGGGGGAGACCCAGTACTTC,CASSPGNRGLGETQYF
-,-,TRBJ1-1,TRBV11-3,TGTGCCAGCAGCCCTGAGATGAACACTGAAGCTTTCTTT,CASSPEMNTEAFF
-,TRBD2,TRBJ2-3,TRBV27,TGTGCCAGCACTCACCTGGGACTAGCGGGAAGGGGGCCAGATACGCAGTATTTT,CASTHLGLAGRGPDTQYF
-,-,TRBJ2-3,TRBV19,TGTGCCAGTAGTTTTACCCCCTTATCAGCGGATACGCAGTATTTT,CASSFTPLSADTQYF
-,TRBD2,TRBJ2-7,TRBV7-8,TGTGCCAGCAGCTTAGCCCGGGGGGAGGTCTACGAGCAGTACTTC,CASSLARGEVYEQYF
-,TRBD2,TRBJ2-1,TRBV7-3,TGTGCCAGCAGCTATAATAGCGGGAGCAGAAATGAGCAGTTCTTC,CASSYNSGSRNEQFF
-,-,TRBJ1-2,TRBV29-1,TGCAGCGTTAGGGGGTCCTATGGCTACACCTTC,CSVRGSYGYTF
-,TRBD2,TRBJ2-7,TRBV7-9,TGTGCCAGCAGCCCAGGGACTAAGGACGACTACGAGCAGTACTTC,CASSPGTKDDYEQYF
-,-,TRBJ2-7,TRBV6-6,TGTGCCAGCAGCCCGGGGAGGAACGAGCAGTACTTC,CASSPGRNEQYF
few,-,TRBJ2-7,TRBV29-1,TGCAGCGTTGAAAGCGGCCTGGATCAATCCTACGAGCAGTACTTC,CSVESGLDQSYEQYF
once,TRBD1,TRBJ1-2,TRBV19,TGTGCCAGCCTAAGACAGGGACATGGCTACACCTTC,CASLRQGHGYTF
-,-,TRBJ2-5,TRBV10-3,TGTGCCATCAGTGAGTCGAAATCCGAGGACCAAGAGACCCAGTACTTC,CAISESKSEDQETQYF
-,-,TRBJ2-3,TRBV5-1,TGCGCCAGCAGCTTGGGCAGCCTGGGAGCGAGGGATACGCAGTATTTT,CASSLGSLGARDTQYF
-,-,TRBJ1-3,TRBV5-6,TGTGCCAGCAGCTCGCAGGGCCTTGGAAACACCATATATTTT,CASSSQGLGNTIYF
-,-,TRBJ2-3,TRBV29-1,TGCAGCGTTGAAAGGACAGATGCGCAGTATTTT,CSVERTDAQYF
medium-sized,TRBD2,TRBJ2-3,TRBV6-6,TGTGCCAGCAGTTACGCTAGCGGGAGCACAGATACGCAGTATTTT,CASSYASGSTDTQYF
-,-,TRBJ2-7,TRBV5-1,TGCGCCAGCAGCTCCTTCGGGGGACAGTCCTACGAGCAGTACTTC,CASSSFGGQSYEQYF
-,-,TRBJ1-2,TRBV5-6,TGTGCCAGCAGCTTGGGAGGTCCGGGTTCTAACTATGGCTACACCTTC,CASSLGGPGSNYGYTF
once,TRBD1,TRBJ1-5,TRBV7-2,TGTGCCAGCCGGACAGGAGGAAGTCAGCCCCAGCATTTT,CASRTGGSQPQHF
-,-,TRBJ1-1,TRBV4-1,TGCGCCAGCAGCCTCTCGAGGAATACTGAAGCTTTCTTT,CASSLSRNTEAFF
-,TRBD1,TRBJ2-7,TRBV5-1,TGCGCCAGCAGCTTAGACAGGGCCGAGCAGTACTTC,CASSLDRAEQYF
-,-,TRBJ2-5,TRBV5-1,TGCGCCAGCAGCTCGACAGTAACACAAGAGACCCAGTACTTC,CASSSTVTQETQYF
-,-,TRBJ2-3,TRBV13,TGTGCCAGCAGCCCCCCCGCTTCGTGGCCCTCGAGGGATACGCAGTATTTT,CASSPPASWPSRDTQYF
-,TRBD1,TRBJ2-5,TRBV5-1,TGCGCCAGCAGCTGGTCATTGATGGGACAGGGGCAAGAGACCCAGTACTTC,CASSWSLMGQGQETQYF
few,-,TRBJ2-6,TRBV7-8,TGTGCCAGCAGTTCGGGCTCTGGGGCCAACGTCCTGACTTTC,CASSSGSGANVLTF
once,-,TRBJ2-7,TRBV6-1,TGTGCCAGCAGTACTTGGGCCTCTGGGTACGAGCAGTACTTC,CASSTWASGYEQYF
few,TRBD2,TRBJ2-7,TRBV7-3,TGTGCCAGCAGCCCCCGAGCGGGAGCCGAGCAGTACTTC,CASSPRAGAEQYF
-,TRBD1,TRBJ1-1,TRBV19,TGTGCCAGTAGTACCCGACAGGGGTGGACTGAAGCTTTCTTT,CASSTRQGWTEAFF
-,-,TRBJ2-1,TRBV5-1,TGCGCCAGCAGCTCGGCTAGCGCTGGGAATGAGCAGTTCTTC,CASSSASAGNEQFF
-,-,TRBJ2-4,TRBV25-1,TGTGCCAGCAGCCCACTGGTAGGGGCTGGTGTCAAAAACATTCAGTACTTC,CASSPLVGAGVKNIQYF
-,-,TRBJ2-3,TRBV6-4,TGTGCCAGCAGTGCCACAGATGGGGCGGCAGATACGCAGTATTTT,CASSATDGAADTQYF
-,TRBD2,TRBJ2-1,TRBV5-1,TGCGCCAGCAGCTTGGAACTAGCGGCCAACTCCTACAATGAGCAGTTCTTC,CASSLELAANSYNEQFF
-,-,TRBJ2-5,TRBV11-2,TGTGCCAGCAGCGCCCAGGGGAGAGAAGAGACCCAGTACTTC,CASSAQGREETQYF
-,-,TRBJ1-4,TRBV27,TGTGCCAGCAGTTTAGGACCGGACAAAAAACTGTTTTTT,CASSLGPDKKLFF
few,-,TRBJ1-4,TRBV7-9,TGTGCCAGCAGCTTCGCGGAGGGAGGCGAAAAACTGTTTTTT,CASSFAEGGEKLFF
few,TRBD2,TRBJ2-1,TRBV6-6,TGTGCCAGCAGTTACTCGGGAGCGGGAGGTCTAGGGGAGCAGTTCTTC,CASSYSGAGGLGEQFF
-,-,TRBJ2-1,TRBV1,TGCACCAGCAGGCGTTGGACTAGGTGCTCCTACAATGAGCAGTTCTTC,CTSRRWTRCSYNEQFF
-,TRBD2,TRBJ2-1,TRBV7-2,TGTGCCAGCAGCCCACCGGGACTAGATTTGAGTGAGCAGTTCTTC,CASSPPGLDLSEQFF
-,-,TRBJ1-6,TRBV10-3,TGTGCCATCAGTGCCGACAGGCCCATTAATTCACCCCTCCACTTT,CAISADRPINSPLHF
few,-,TRBJ2-1,TRBV10-1,TGCGCCAGCAGTGTGGGGGCAAAACAATCAAATGAGCAGTTCTTC,CASSVGAKQSNEQFF
few,TRBD2,TRBJ2-3,TRBV6-4,TGTGCCAGCAGTCCTAGCGGATCCAGCACAGATACGCAGTATTTT,CASSPSGSSTDTQYF
-,TRBD2,TRBJ2-2,TRBV11-2,TGTGCCAGCAGCCCACGGGCGCGGGAGGGAACCGGGGAGCTGTTTTTT,CASSPRAREGTGELFF
once,TRBD1,TRBJ2-7,TRBV6-1,TGTGCCAGCAGTGAAGCGCTTCCCGGCAGGGGGTTCAGGTTTATATACTTC,CASSEALPGRGFRFIYF
-,-,TRBJ1-2,TRBV6-6,TGTGCCAGCAGTTCTGACGGGAACTATGGCTACACCTTC,CASSSDGNYGYTF
-,-,TRBJ2-7,TRBV28,TGTGCCAGCAGTGCACGGGGAAGGAACGAGCAGTACTTC,CASSARGRNEQYF
-,-,TRBJ1-5,TRBV7-6,TGTGCCAGCAGCTTACAGGCAGGACTGGGCAATCAGCCCCAGCATTTT,CASSLQAGLGNQPQHF
-,-,TRBJ2-7,TRBV28,TGTGCCAGCAGTTGGGCCCCGCATACCTACGAGCAGTACTTC,CASSWAPHTYEQYF
few,-,TRBJ1-3,TRBV7-8,TGTGCCAGCAGCTTCCCCTCGGGTGACACCATATATTTT,CASSFPSGDTIYF
-,TRBD1,TRBJ1-6,TRBV5-1,TGCGCCAGCAGCCCCAGACAGGGTGAAGATAATTCACCCCTCCACTTT,CASSPRQGEDNSPLHF
few,TRBD2,TRBJ2-7,TRBV11-3,TGTGCCAGCAGCTGCCCTGCGAGGGACTACTACGAGCAGTACTTC,CASSCPARDYYEQYF
-,-,TRBJ1-6,TRBV7-6,TGTGCCAGCAGCCAAAACGGGGATAATTCACCCCTCCACTTT,CASSQNGDNSPLHF
-,-,TRBJ1-1,TRBV27,TGTGCCAGCAGTTCCGGCGGATTGAACACTGAAGCTTTCTTT,CASSSGGLNTEAFF
-,TRBD1,TRBJ1-5,TRBV30,TGTGCCTGGAGTGCGGGACAGGGCCCGCATCAGCCCCAGCATTTT,CAWSAGQGPHQPQHF
-,TRBD2,TRBJ2-1,TRBV6-5,TGTGCCAGCAGTTCCGTGGGACTAGTGTCGGCCAATGAGCAGTTCTTC,CASSSVGLVSANEQFF
once,-,TRBJ2-3,TRBV7-3,TGTGCCAGCAGCCAAACAGGGCTAGATACGCAGTATTTT,CASSQTGLDTQYF
-,-,TRBJ2-3,TRBV5-1,TGCGCCAGCAGACGGGTGGATAGCACAGATACGCAGTATTTT,CASRRVDSTDTQYF